The TCR beta chain under discussion was sequenced for a study of shared clonotypes between healthy human individuals. About the research overall: For every donor, three CD4 naive, three CD4 memory, two CD8 naive and one CD8 memory plates were used.

The study separated CD4+ cells into CD45RA+ naive and CD45RA-negative memory subsets. V was pared by 0 bases and J by 6 bases, with 6 bases between. Germline CDR1 is LGHNA and CDR2 is YSLEER. This CDR3 spans 13 amino acids. The assay was carried out at the deep level. The assay was immunoSEQ multiplex PCR, and TCRdb's table has in-frame clones only and misses some. The sample lists about 2.4 million clones; over 85% were seen once. This sequence was found in a man between 18 and 29 years old in good health. Some clones in this sample may be carry-over from other donors' samples. This chain joins TRBV4-3 and TRBJ1-5, with D unclear. The source material was naive CD4+ T cells from PBMCs. Sample subset: CD45RA+ positively selected. The CDR3 loop reads CASSQDLGQPQHF. CDR3 DNA sequence: TGCGCCAGCAGCCAAGATCTAGGTCAGCCCCAGCATTTT.